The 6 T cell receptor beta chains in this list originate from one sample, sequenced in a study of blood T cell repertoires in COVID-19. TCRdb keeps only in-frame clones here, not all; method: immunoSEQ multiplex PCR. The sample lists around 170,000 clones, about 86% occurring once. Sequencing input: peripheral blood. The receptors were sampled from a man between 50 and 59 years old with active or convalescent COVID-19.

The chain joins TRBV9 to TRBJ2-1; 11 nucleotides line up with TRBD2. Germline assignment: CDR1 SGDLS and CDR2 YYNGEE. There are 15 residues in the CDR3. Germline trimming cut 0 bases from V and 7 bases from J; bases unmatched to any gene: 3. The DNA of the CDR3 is TGTGCCAGCAGCGTAGGTAGCGGGAGGGTAAATGAGCAGTTCTTC. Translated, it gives CASSVGSGRVNEQFF.

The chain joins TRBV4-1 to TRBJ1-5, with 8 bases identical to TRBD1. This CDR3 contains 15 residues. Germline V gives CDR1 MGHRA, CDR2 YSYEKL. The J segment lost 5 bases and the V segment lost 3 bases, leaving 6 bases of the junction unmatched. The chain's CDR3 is CASSHRQGSDQPQHF. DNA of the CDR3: TGCGCCAGCAGCCACCGACAGGGGTCTGATCAGCCCCAGCATTTT.

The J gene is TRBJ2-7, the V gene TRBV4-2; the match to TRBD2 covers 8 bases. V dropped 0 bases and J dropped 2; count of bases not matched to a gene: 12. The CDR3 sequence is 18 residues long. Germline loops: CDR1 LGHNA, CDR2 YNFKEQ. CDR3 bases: TGTGCCAGCAGCCAAGATCTGGACCAGCGGGAGAGGCCCTACGAGCAGTACTTC. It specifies CASSQDLDQRERPYEQYF.

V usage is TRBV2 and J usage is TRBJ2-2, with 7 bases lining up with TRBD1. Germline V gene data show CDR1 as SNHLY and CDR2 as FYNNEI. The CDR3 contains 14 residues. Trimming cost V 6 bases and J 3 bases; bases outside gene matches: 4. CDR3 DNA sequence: TGTGCCAGCAGGACAGGACAGGACACCGGGGAGCTGTTTTTT. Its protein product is CASRTGQDTGELFF.

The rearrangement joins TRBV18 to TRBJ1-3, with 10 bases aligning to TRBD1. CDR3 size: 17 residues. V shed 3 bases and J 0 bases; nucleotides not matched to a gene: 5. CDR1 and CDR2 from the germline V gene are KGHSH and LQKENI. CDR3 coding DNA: TGTGCCAGCTCACCCAAGACAGGGGGCGACTCTGGAAACACCATATATTTT. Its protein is CASSPKTGGDSGNTIYF.

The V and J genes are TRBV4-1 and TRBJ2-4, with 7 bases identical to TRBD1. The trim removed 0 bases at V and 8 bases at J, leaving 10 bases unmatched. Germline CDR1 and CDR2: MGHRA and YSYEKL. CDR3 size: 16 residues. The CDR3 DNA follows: TGCGCCAGCAGCCAAGATCGGGTCGACAGGGTTGACATTCAGTACTTC. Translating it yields CASSQDRVDRVDIQYF.